This entry features one T cell receptor (beta chain) sequence. Its target is unknown. This is likely a read error, given that the CDR3 carries no conserved phenylalanine or tryptophan at its end. Scientists recovered RNA and DNA together from about 21-30 mg of unsorted bulk tissue. Patients were treatment-naive with chronic HBV infection. CDR1 is MNHEY, CDR2 SVGAGI, per germline. This CDR3 is built from 14 residues. This specimen belongs to a study of tumor-infiltrating lymphocytes in primary liver carcinoma. Study-level information: Between about 4 and 11 cm across, the tumors were all of stage T1-T3 N0M0.

TCR beta cDNA was reverse-transcribed from about 500 ng of total RNA. The reaction used a constant-region primer and ProtoScript II reverse transcriptase. It was through three nested multiplex PCR rounds of slightly modified ARM-PCR that TCR beta libraries arose. The study ran its first two PCR rounds for 9 to 10 cycles each, using TRBV1-TRBV30 forward primers and a C-beta reverse primer. TCRdb re-called the multiplex PCR reads through MiXCR, storing one row per CDR3 protein. The sample has approximately 190,000 distinct CDR3 sequences; approximately 86% are singletons. Study-level findings and limits: Overlap between tumor regions exceeded overlap of tumor with adjacent tissue or blood.

The material sequenced was tumor tissue from primary liver carcinoma. The receptor was derived from a middle-aged man with primary liver carcinoma and hepatitis B virus infection. The rearrangement links TRBV6-5 to TRBJ1-5; possibly TRBD1 for D (5 bases). The CDR3 bases are TGTGCCATCAGTTACTCCAGGGATGATCAGCCCCAGCATTTA. Its protein product is CAISYSRDDQPQHL.